This entry features one T cell receptor (beta chain) sequence. The V end lost 0 bases, the J end lost 1 base, and 10 bases lay between the germline ends. This CDR3 is built from 15 residues. Germline CDR1 is LNHNV and CDR2 is YYDKDF (reference sequence). Sequencing was performed with immunoSEQ multiplex PCR; in TCRdb, only in-frame clones are kept and a portion is missing. The table shows around 45,000 clones, with about nine tenths occurring only once. This record comes from a study of blood T cell repertoires in COVID-19. Sequences were obtained from peripheral blood. The rearrangement links TRBV15 to TRBJ2-7, with D possibly matching TRBD1 (5 bases). The sequence was obtained from a man in his fifties or sixties with active COVID-19. This chain's CDR3 is CATSRDRGSSYEQYF. CDR3 nucleotide sequence: TGTGCCACCAGCAGAGATAGGGGCAGTTCCTACGAGCAGTACTTC.